Sequencing of this T cell receptor (beta chain) was carried out in a study of neurological immune-mediated disorders. Regarding the study as a whole: In multiple sclerosis patients, the repertoire cluster was unrelated to clinical or MRI findings.

CDR1 and CDR2 (germline): LNHDA, SQIVND (reference sequence). The V end was cut by 3 bases, the J end by 3 bases, with 15 bases between. This CDR3 has 16 residues. This clonotype was picked up many times. Antigen specificity is unknown. Libraries used 2 million unsorted PBMCs kept frozen in RNAlater. With 10-nucleotide random UMIs, 5'RACE was used to make the cDNA. MiXCR, applied by TCRdb to the 5' RACE reads, yields one record per CDR3 protein. Of 70,000 or so distinct CDR3 sequences listed, 3% to 4% are singletons. The chain uses TRBV19 and TRBJ2-1; no clear D gene. This receptor was obtained from a woman aged 50 to 65 with multiple sclerosis. Source material: PBMCs. The DNA of the CDR3 is TGTGCCAGTAGTATTGATTCCGACGAGTACTACAATGAGCAGTTCTTC. The encoded protein is CASSIDSDEYYNEQFF.